The 14 T cell receptor beta chains listed next were all sequenced from one sample in a study of T cells after yellow fever vaccination. TCRdb recomputed calls from the 5' RACE reads with MiXCR, one row per CDR3 protein. The data contain around 320,000 distinct CDR3 sequences, around 8.6% of them singletons. The sample in question was CD4+ T cells sorted from PBMCs, obtained 5 days after the yellow fever booster vaccination. These receptors were obtained from a man aged 18 to 29 who received the YFV17D yellow fever vaccine.

The rearrangement joins TRBV11-1 to TRBJ2-2; unclear D gene. CDR1 and CDR2 (germline): SGHAT, FQDESV (reference sequence). Trimming removed 2 bases from V and 6 bases from J, with 19 bases in between. The CDR3 length is 17 residues. The CDR3, as DNA: TGTGCCAGCAGCTTATTTGTCGGTGGCGCTATGGCCGGGGAGCTGTTTTTT. It specifies CASSLFVGGAMAGELFF.

The rearrangement joins TRBV7-2 to TRBJ2-7; 7 nucleotides align to TRBD1. Germline V gene data show CDR1 as SGHTA and CDR2 as FQGNSA. The CDR3 totals 16 residues. V was pared by 5 bases and J by 1 base, with 11 bases of the junction left unmatched. In nucleotides, the CDR3 is TGTGCCAGCAGCCCAGCCAGGACAGGTCTTTCCTACGAGCAGTACGTC. Translated, it gives CASSPARTGLSYEQYV.

The J gene is TRBJ2-3, the V gene TRBV19; 9 bases fit TRBD2. The CDR3 spans 16 residues. Per the germline V gene, CDR1 is LNHDA and CDR2 is SQIVND (reference sequence). J was trimmed by 5 bases and V by 7 bases; bases with no gene match: 13. The CDR3 nucleotides read TGTGCCAGTAAAACCTGGGCTAGCGGGGCGGGAGATACGCAGTATTTT. Amino acids: CASKTWASGAGDTQYF.

This clonotype came up a few times. The chain recombines TRBV7-2 with TRBJ2-4; D may be TRBD2 (5 bases). Trimming took off 6 bases at V and 8 bases at J, with 14 bases between the two ends. CDR3 length: 13 amino acids. Germline assignment: CDR1 SGHTA and CDR2 FQGNSA. In DNA form, the CDR3 reads TGTGCCAGCAGGTTCGAGGGTGGTGACATTCAGTACTTC. This sequence encodes CASRFEGGDIQYF.

This clonotype has a handful of counts. This chain connects TRBV6-1 to TRBJ1-5; maybe TRBD1 (5 bases). Looked up from germline, CDR1 is MNHNS and CDR2 is SASEGT. This CDR3 region has 15 residues. V lost 8 bases and J 6 bases, leaving 20 bases between the germline ends. CDR3 amino acids: CASRKEGLGFQPQHF. The CDR3 DNA is TGTGCCAGCCGAAAAGAGGGGCTTGGGTTTCAGCCCCAGCATTTT.

This clonotype was detected ten times or more. Compared with germline, one end of the junction differs, possibly owing to a read error. The chain combines TRBV15 with TRBJ2-5; possibly TRBD1 or TRBD2 for D (5 bases each). Germline CDR1 LNHNV, CDR2 YYDKDF (reference sequence). The CDR3 contains 15 residues. The CDR3 loop is CATSRDYNPTGPMGF. Here the CDR3 DNA reads TGTGCCACCAGCAGAGATTACAATCCCACGGGACCCATGGGCTTC.

The chain has TRBV9 and TRBJ2-1; D possibly corresponds to TRBD2 (6 bases). Germline values: CDR1 SGDLS, CDR2 YYNGEE. The CDR3 totals 14 residues. V shed 4 bases and J shed 8 bases, with 16 bases lying between them. The CDR3 is CASSSPGGSDEQFF. CDR3 coding DNA: TGTGCCAGCAGCTCCCCCGGGGGTTCGGATGAGCAGTTCTTC.

The J gene is TRBJ1-2, the V gene TRBV4-2, with D maybe TRBD1 (5 bases). Germline V gene sequence: CDR1 LGHNA, CDR2 YNFKEQ. This CDR3 has 15 residues. V gave up 3 bases and J gave up 0 bases, with 11 bases separating them. This CDR3 reads CASSHPPTANYGYTF. DNA of the CDR3: TGTGCCAGCAGCCACCCTCCGACAGCTAACTATGGCTACACCTTC.

J is TRBJ2-3 and V is TRBV4-1, with TRBD1 matching 8 bases. Germline CDR1 reads MGHRA; CDR2 reads YSYEKL. The CDR3 contains 16 residues. The V and J ends lost 3 bases and 4 bases, in that order; junction bases with no gene match: 9. The CDR3 region has the DNA TGCGCCAGCAGCCAGGGGCTCACAGGGGGGCCAGATACGCAGTATTTT. Amino acids: CASSQGLTGGPDTQYF.

This clonotype was counted ten times or more. As DNA, the CDR3 is TGTGCCAGCAGCGCTGGACAGAAAAACATTCAGTACTTC. Translation gives CASSAGQKNIQYF. This sequence joins TRBV7-2 and TRBJ2-4, with D possibly TRBD1 on 6 matching bases. V was pared by 5 bases and J by 4 bases, with 9 bases between. CDR3 size: 13 residues. CDR1 SGHTA and CDR2 FQGNSA come from the germline V gene.

Note on this clonotype: The DNA is left out, because the CDR3 cannot be placed on it with certainty; the CDR3 is given as TCRdb lists it. V gene TRBV7-5 combines with J gene TRBJ2-1; the tabulated D call, TRBD2, remains unverified against the DNA. TRBV7-5 represents a pseudogene. Ends included, the CDR3 has 19 residues. The CDR3 is CISVPEGTKRGDSYNEQFF.

The chain uses TRBV11-2 and TRBJ2-2, with TRBD1 matching 7 bases. The CDR3 is 15 amino acids. Germline-derived CDR1 and CDR2 are SGHAT and FQNNGV. The junction had 8 bases not matched to a gene; V was cut back by 6 bases and J by 4 bases. CDR3 DNA: TGTGCCAGCAGTTATGGACAGGCCGGCACCGGGGAGCTGTTTTTT. Amino acids: CASSYGQAGTGELFF.

This clonotype was detected ten times or more. The chain's CDR3 is CASSATGADTQYF. The CDR3 DNA reads TGCGCCAGCTCCGCCACAGGGGCAGATACGCAGTATTTT. The chain uses TRBV5-1 and TRBJ2-3, with 7 positions matching TRBD1. CDR3 length equals 13 residues. The V segment lost 7 bases and the J segment 4 bases; nucleotides outside the gene matches: 6. Germline-derived CDR1 and CDR2 are SGHRS and YFSETQ.

The chain is built from TRBV4-1 and TRBJ2-7; 10 positions agree with TRBD1. J lost 4 bases, V lost 0 bases, and 9 bases had no gene match. Germline values: CDR1 MGHRA, CDR2 YSYEKL. This CDR3 comprises 17 residues. Here the CDR3 reads CASSQDRGRTGGYEQYF. The CDR3 DNA is TGCGCCAGCAGCCAAGATCGGGGGCGGACAGGGGGTTACGAGCAGTACTTC.